The 3 T cell receptor beta chains presented below share a single source sample, sequenced in a study of blood T cell repertoires in COVID-19. Method: immunoSEQ multiplex PCR; TCRdb's copy keeps in-frame clones and lacks some. There are about 350,000 clones in the sample; approximately 89% occur only once, and around 4% lies in the top ten. Sequencing used peripheral blood. These receptors came from a woman aged 60 to 75 with COVID-19, enrolled during active disease.

This clone was picked up one time. The rearrangement joins TRBV29-1 to TRBJ1-2; D gene uncertain. Trimming stripped 4 bases from V and 0 bases from J, with 6 bases between. This CDR3 region has 12 residues. Germline lookup yields CDR1 SQVTM and CDR2 ANQGSEA. The CDR3: CSVGDANYGYTF. Written as DNA, the CDR3 is TGCAGCGTTGGAGACGCTAACTATGGCTACACCTTC.

This clone was observed a single time. The V call is TRBV5-1, the J call TRBJ2-5; D is perhaps TRBD2 (6 bases). The ends were cut back, 6 bases at V and 2 bases at J, with 11 bases in the middle. This CDR3 region has 13 residues. CDR1 and CDR2 (germline): SGHRS, YFSETQ. CDR3 amino acids: CASNAGQQETQYF. CDR3 bases: TGCGCCAGCAACGCGGGGCAGCAAGAGACCCAGTACTTC.

The V call is TRBV2, the J call TRBJ1-5; 10 bases fit TRBD1. CDR3 length: 15 amino acids. J was trimmed by 4 bases and V by 6 bases; bases with no gene match: 6. Germline assignment: CDR1 SNHLY and CDR2 FYNNEI. In DNA, the CDR3 is TGTGCCAGCAGCGCCCGACAGGGGGCGAATCAGCCCCAGCATTTT. Protein sequence: CASSARQGANQPQHF.